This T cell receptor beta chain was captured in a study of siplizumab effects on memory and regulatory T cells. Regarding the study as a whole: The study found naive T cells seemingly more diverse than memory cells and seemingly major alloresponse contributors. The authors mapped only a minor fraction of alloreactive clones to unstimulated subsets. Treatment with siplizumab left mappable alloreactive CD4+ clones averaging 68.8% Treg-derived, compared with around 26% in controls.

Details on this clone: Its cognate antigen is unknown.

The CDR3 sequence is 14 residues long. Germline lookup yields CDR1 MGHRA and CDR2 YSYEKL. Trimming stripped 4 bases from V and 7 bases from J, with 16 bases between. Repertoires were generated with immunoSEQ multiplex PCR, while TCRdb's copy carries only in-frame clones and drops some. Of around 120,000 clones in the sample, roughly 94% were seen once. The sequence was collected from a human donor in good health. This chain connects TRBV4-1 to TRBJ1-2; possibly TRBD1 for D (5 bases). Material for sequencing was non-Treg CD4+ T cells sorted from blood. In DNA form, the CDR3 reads TGCGCCAGCAGCCCAATCGGTAGGGGATCTGGCTACACCTTC. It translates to CASSPIGRGSGYTF.